The T cell receptor (beta chain) described here comes from a study of control samples from healthy donors and cancer patients. V shed 5 bases and J shed 1 base, with 9 bases lying between them. The CDR3 covers 14 residues. Germline CDR1 SGHRS, CDR2 YFSETQ. Method: immunoSEQ multiplex PCR; TCRdb's copy keeps in-frame clones and lacks some. The table lists approximately 100,000 clones, around nine tenths of them singletons. This sequence originates from a man aged 30-40 years in good health. The chain recombines TRBV5-1 with TRBJ1-4; D remains ambiguous. Sample: blood. Written as DNA, the CDR3 is TGCGCCAGCAGGGTCCAGCAAACTAATGAAAAACTGTTTTTT. It codes for CASRVQQTNEKLFF.